This T cell receptor beta chain was found in a study of OX40 agonist ivuxolimab in advanced cancers. Overall study: Anti-PD-1, anti-PD-L1 or anti-CTLA-4 therapy given earlier was allowed, and approximately 43% had some.

The CDR3 runs to 12 residues. The V gene's germline CDR1 is KGHSH and CDR2 LQKENI. Trimming cost V 3 bases and J 7 bases, with 9 bases left between them. Data came from immunoSEQ multiplex PCR; TCRdb stores just in-frame clones and leaves some out. Of more than 50,000 clones in the sample, approximately 86% were seen once. The sequenced sample was CD4+ or CD8+ T cells sorted from blood, obtained in a trial of the OX40 agonist ivuxolimab. The clonotype comes from an adult with an advanced solid tumor such as melanoma, head and neck, liver or kidney cancer. The chain carries TRBV18 and TRBJ1-1, with D hard to call. This CDR3 reads CASSPERYEAFF. CDR3 in DNA: TGTGCCAGCTCACCGGAGCGGTATGAAGCTTTCTTT.